Following are 25 T cell receptor beta chains from one sample sequenced in a study of T cell responses to AZD1222 COVID-19 vaccine (dated by TCRdb to the early 2020s). The library was generated by the immunoSEQ multiplex PCR assay. The immuneACCESS repertoire file appears here via TCRdb, limited to in-frame rearrangements. These files lack a portion of the clones; in checked studies, under half of the deficit traces to unresolved V genes, and the cause of the others is not known. In all, the sample holds 55,000 to 65,000 clones, and approximately 85% of those were seen once. Jointly, the top ten make up over 12% of the sample. Per the publication, the time point label means: baseline before first vaccination. The material sequenced was peripheral blood, taken on day 0 of AZD1222 vaccination. These receptors originate from an adult in good health.

The chain recombines TRBV14 with TRBJ2-5; unclear D gene. Germline V gene data show CDR1 as SGHDN and CDR2 as FVKESK. This CDR3 region has 14 residues. V lost 1 base to trimming and J lost 5 bases, with 11 bases between them. This CDR3 is CASSQGARSETQYF. CDR3 sequence (DNA): TGTGCCAGCAGCCAAGGCGCCAGGTCCGAGACCCAGTACTTC.

The rearrangement links TRBV20-1 to TRBJ2-7; D unclear. V was shortened by 0 bases and J by 3 bases, with 3 bases between the two germline ends. Looked up from germline, CDR1 is DFQATT and CDR2 is SNEGSKA (reference sequence). The CDR3 has 11 residues. The CDR3 nucleotides read TGCAGTGCTAGAGATGACTACGAGCAGTACTTC. Protein product: CSARDDYEQYF.

V and J are TRBV5-6 and TRBJ1-1; D is undetermined. CDR1 is SGHDT, CDR2 YYEEEE, per germline. Trimming removed 0 bases at V and 7 bases at J, with 13 bases between. The length of the CDR3 is 14 residues. As DNA, the CDR3 is TGTGCCAGCAGCTTGGTTCAGGCAAGTGATGAAGCTTTCTTT. This codes for CASSLVQASDEAFF.

CDR3 sequence: CASSLFQVNSPLHF. In DNA, the CDR3 is TGTGCCAGCAGTTTATTTCAGGTCAATTCACCCCTCCACTTT. V usage is TRBV28 and J usage is TRBJ1-6; no definite D call. CDR1 and CDR2 (germline): MDHEN, SYDVKM. This CDR3 region has 14 residues. Deletions cut 1 base from V and 7 bases from J, with 8 bases between. Based on the CDR3 plus reference TRBV28 and TRBJ1-6, the full variable domain is DVKVTQSSRYLVKRTGEKVFLECVQDMDHENMFWYRQDPGLGLRLIYFSYDVKMKEKGDIPEGYSVSREKKERFSLILESASTNQTSMYLCASSLFQVNSPLHFGNGTRLTVT.

This clone was seen a handful of times. The gene calls are TRBV19 and TRBJ1-5; 7 nucleotides agree with TRBD1. With 7 bases clipped from V and 5 bases from J, the junction kept 11 bases outside the gene matches. CDR3 length equals 15 residues. CDR1 and CDR2 from the germline V gene are LNHDA and SQIVND (reference sequence). The CDR3 coding sequence is TGTGCCAGTAAAGCCGGGACAGTCTCGCATCAGCCCCAGCATTTT. Its protein is CASKAGTVSHQPQHF.

V and J are TRBV7-9 and TRBJ2-2; TRBD2 matches at 9 bases. CDR1 SEHNR and CDR2 FQNEAQ come from the germline V gene (reference sequence). CDR3 size: 15 residues. V lost 2 bases, J lost 3 bases, and 1 base stayed unmatched. CDR3 bases: TGTGCCAGCAGCTTACGCGGGGGGGACACCGGGGAGCTGTTTTTT. Translation gives CASSLRGGDTGELFF.

The CDR3 nucleotides read TGTGCCAGCATGGAGGCGATACTGCCGAGCGGCTACACCTTC. Translated, it gives CASMEAILPSGYTF. This chain connects TRBV5-4 to TRBJ1-2; D is uncertain. V shed 6 bases and J shed 8 bases, with 20 bases lying between them. The CDR3 covers 14 residues. Germline V lookup: CDR1 SGHNT, CDR2 YYREEE (reference sequence). Based on the CDR3 plus reference TRBV5-4 and TRBJ1-2, the full variable domain is ETGVTQSPTHLIKTRGQQVTLRCSSQSGHNTVSWYQQALGQGPQFIFQYYREEENGRGNFPPRFSGLQFPNYSSELNVNALELDDSALYLCASMEAILPSGYTFGSGTRLTVV.

The gene calls are TRBV19 and TRBJ1-5, with a tentative D call TRBD1 (5 bases). The CDR3 length is 16 residues. V was cut by 4 bases and J by 7 bases, with 20 bases left in between. Germline-derived CDR1 and CDR2 are LNHDA and SQIVND (reference sequence). CDR3 sequence: CASSSASGRGRQPQHF. The CDR3 region has the DNA TGTGCCAGTAGTAGTGCTTCAGGGAGGGGCCGGCAGCCCCAGCATTTT. The full variable domain, completed using reference TRBV19 and TRBJ1-5, is DGGITQSPKYLFRKEGQNVTLSCEQNLNHDAMYWYRQDPGQGLRLIYYSQIVNDFQKGDIAEGYSVSREKKESFPLTVTSAQKNPTAFYLCASSSASGRGRQPQHFGDGTRLSIL.

This chain uses TRBV7-6 with TRBJ2-5; 8 bases align to TRBD2. From germline, CDR1 is SGHVS and CDR2 FNYEAQ. The CDR3 runs 18 residues. V was pared by 5 bases and J by 7 bases, with 21 bases of the junction left unmatched. The CDR3 bases are TGTGCCAGCAGCCCCGGGGGGGCGGGGGCCGCTGGGGGGAGGACCCAGTACTTC. Its translation: CASSPGGAGAAGGRTQYF.

The chain's CDR3 is CASSLGSHEQFF. The CDR3 DNA reads TGTGCCAGCAGCTTAGGATCTCATGAGCAGTTCTTC. The V gene is TRBV7-2, the J gene TRBJ2-1, with D unresolved. V lost 1 base, J lost 8 bases, and 6 bases lay in between. Looked up from germline, CDR1 is SGHTA and CDR2 is FQGNSA. CDR3 size: 12 residues.

Here the CDR3 DNA reads TGTGCCAGCAGCTACCGGGACAGGGCCTCCTACGAGCAGTACTTC. It encodes CASSYRDRASYEQYF. V gene TRBV11-3 combines with J gene TRBJ2-7, with TRBD1 matching over 9 bases. This CDR3 is built from 15 residues. Germline V gives CDR1 SGHNT, CDR2 YENEEA. J was trimmed by 0 bases and V by 4 bases; bases with no gene match: 4.

The chain combines TRBV3-1 (or the pseudogene TRBV3-2) with TRBJ2-3; D remains unclear. The germline V gene has CDR1 LGHDT and CDR2 YNNKEL (reference sequence). The CDR3 covers 12 residues. V lost 2 bases, J lost 2 bases, and 2 bases lay in between. The chain's CDR3 is CASSQYTDTQYF. For the CDR3, the DNA is TGTGCCAGCAGCCAATACACAGATACGCAGTATTTT.

The chain employs TRBV6-5 and TRBJ2-3; tentatively, D is TRBD1 (7 bases). The CDR3 is 15 amino acids. The germline V and J ends were trimmed by 6 bases and 2 bases, with 15 bases remaining between them. Germline V CDR1 and CDR2: MNHEY, SVGAGI. The DNA of the CDR3 is TGTGCCAGCAGCCCAGGGGGGCTTCTCACAGATACGCAGTATTTT. This sequence encodes CASSPGGLLTDTQYF.

The chain employs TRBV29-1 and TRBJ1-3, with D uncertain. Germline V lookup: CDR1 SQVTM, CDR2 ANQGSEA. The CDR3 covers 13 residues. The V and J ends lost 5 bases and 0 bases respectively, with 8 bases between them. CDR3 nucleotide sequence: TGCAGCGTTCGTGCAGGCTCTGGAAACACCATATATTTT. Residues: CSVRAGSGNTIYF.

The chain combines TRBV19 with TRBJ2-5; TRBD1 is a possible D gene (6 bases). The CDR3 is made up of 14 amino acids. Germline V CDR1 and CDR2: LNHDA, SQIVND (reference sequence). The ends were cut back, 4 bases at V and 2 bases at J, with 11 bases in the middle. The CDR3 DNA reads TGTGCCAGTAGTACCCGGACAGTACAAGAGACCCAGTACTTC. Protein sequence: CASSTRTVQETQYF.

The chain has TRBV27 and TRBJ1-6, with a tentative D call TRBD1 (5 bases). This CDR3 region has 15 residues. Germline CDR1 MNHEY, CDR2 SMNVEV (reference sequence). V lost 5 bases and J lost 7, with 15 bases in between. CDR3 DNA: TGTGCCAGCAGTCAACACCGGGAGGGGAATTCACCCCTCCACTTT. Translation gives CASSQHREGNSPLHF.

This chain connects TRBV28 to TRBJ2-4, with D tentatively TRBD1 (5 bases). Trimming shortened V by 4 bases and J by 0 bases, and 7 bases separated the two germline ends. This CDR3 contains 14 residues. In germline, CDR1 is MDHEN, CDR2 SYDVKM. This chain's CDR3 is CASSSGQAKNIQYF. The CDR3 DNA is TGTGCCAGCAGTTCCGGACAAGCCAAAAACATTCAGTACTTC.

The J gene is TRBJ1-1, the V gene TRBV2; 7 bases line up with TRBD1. The J segment lost 2 bases and the V segment lost 5 bases, leaving 5 bases of the junction unmatched. This CDR3 is 14 amino acids long. Per the germline V gene, CDR1 is SNHLY and CDR2 is FYNNEI. Here the CDR3 reads CASSLRQGNTEAFF. Here the CDR3 DNA reads TGTGCCAGCAGTCTACGACAGGGCAACACTGAAGCTTTCTTT.

The chain combines TRBV5-1 with TRBJ2-3; 8 nucleotides align to TRBD2. Germline V CDR1 and CDR2: SGHRS, YFSETQ. The CDR3 contains 13 residues. Germline trimming cut 5 bases from V and 2 bases from J; bases unmatched to any gene: 1. The CDR3 protein is CASSSGATDTQYF. CDR3 coding DNA: TGCGCCAGCAGTAGCGGGGCCACAGATACGCAGTATTTT.

The chain is built from TRBV6-5 and TRBJ1-1; no definite D call. The CDR3 is 13 amino acids. Trimming took off 6 bases at V and 1 base at J, with 9 bases between the two ends. CDR1 and CDR2 (germline): MNHEY, SVGAGI. CDR3 sequence reads: CASRRDGNTEAFF. CDR3 sequence (DNA): TGTGCCAGCAGACGCGACGGGAACACTGAAGCTTTCTTT.

The V call is TRBV28, the J call TRBJ1-3, with D possibly being TRBD1 (5 bases). The germline V gene has CDR1 MDHEN and CDR2 SYDVKM. The V gene lost 6 bases and the J gene lost 1 base, with 10 bases spanning the gap. The CDR3 is 14 residues long. The CDR3 here is CASRFGGSGNTIYF. CDR3 bases: TGTGCCAGCAGGTTCGGGGGTTCTGGAAACACCATATATTTT.

The rearrangement joins TRBV6-5 to TRBJ1-1; no definite D call. The V gene's germline CDR1 is MNHEY and CDR2 SVGAGI. This CDR3 has 16 amino acids. V dropped 1 base and J dropped 1 base, with 13 bases sitting between them. This chain's CDR3 is CASSYFQLHANTEAFF. The DNA of the CDR3 is TGTGCCAGCAGTTACTTCCAGCTACACGCGAACACTGAAGCTTTCTTT.

CDR3 sequence: CAISRDRGPYEQYF. CDR3 sequence (DNA): TGTGCCATCAGCCGGGACAGGGGGCCCTACGAGCAGTACTTC. V and J are TRBV10-3 and TRBJ2-7, with 12 bases matching TRBD1. Unmatched junction bases numbered 2, after V lost 6 bases and J lost 2 bases. The germline gives CDR1 ENHRY, CDR2 SYGVKD. This CDR3 has 14 residues.

This clone was seen a single time. The V and J genes are TRBV19 and TRBJ1-3, with a possible D match to TRBD1 (5 bases). Between the trimmed V and J ends, which lost 7 bases and 0 bases, there was a span of 10 bases. The CDR3 totals 14 residues. Germline-derived CDR1 and CDR2 are LNHDA and SQIVND (reference sequence). Written as DNA, the CDR3 is TGTGCCAGTAAGGTGAGGGGCTCTGGAAACACCATATATTTT. This gives the protein CASKVRGSGNTIYF.

This clone was seen just once. The chain carries TRBV7-8 and TRBJ1-6, with TRBD1 as a possible D gene (6 bases). This CDR3 region has 18 residues. CDR1 and CDR2 (germline): SGHVS, FQNEAQ. The V end lost 2 bases, the J end lost 5 bases, and 19 bases lay between the germline ends. This CDR3 reads CASSLPLYRERHNSPLHF. CDR3 bases: TGTGCCAGCAGCTTACCTTTATACAGGGAGAGGCATAATTCACCCCTCCACTTT. Full variable domain (remainder filled in from reference TRBV7-8 and TRBJ1-6): GAGVSQSPRYKVAKRGQDVALRCDPISGHVSLFWYQQALGQGPEFLTYFQNEAQLDKSGLPSDRFFAERPEGSVSTLKIQRTQQEDSAVYLCASSLPLYRERHNSPLHFGNGTRLTVT.